What follows are 2 T cell receptor beta chains derived from one specimen sequenced in a study of cytomegalovirus exposure and HLA in healthy donors. Amplification used 60 Vbeta primers and 13 Jbeta primers. The table came from immunoSEQ multiplex PCR; TCRdb's copy has only in-frame clones and leaves some out. In the table there are about 190,000 clones, about 80% of which are singletons. Sequenced input: PBMCs. Source of these receptors: a woman aged 25 to 45 in good health and CMV-seropositive.

In the case of this clone: A junction boundary mismatches the germline segment, possibly from a read error. The chain carries TRBV5-4 and TRBJ2-3; D perhaps matches TRBD2 (5 bases). This CDR3 contains 15 residues. Germline lookup yields CDR1 SGHNT and CDR2 YYREEE (reference sequence). CDR3 nucleotides: TGTGCCAACAGCTTTAGGGAAGCGGGCACAGATACGCAGTATTTT. The encoded protein is CANSFREAGTDTQYF.

This clone was picked up one time. At one boundary the junction diverges from the germline segment, which might be a read error. This chain uses TRBV9 with TRBJ1-3, with a weak D call TRBD1 (5 bases). Germline V CDR1 and CDR2: SGDLS, YYNGEE. The CDR3 runs 14 residues. The CDR3: CASSPYDSGDTIYF. In DNA, the CDR3 is TGTGCCAGCAGCCCCTATGACAGTGGAGACACCATATATTTT.